The 11 T cell receptor beta chains given below trace back to one sample, sequenced in a study of regulatory T cells in long-lasting Graves disease. Time point denoted: newly diagnosed GD, antithyroid drugs for less than 3 months. Scientists built the TCR library using RNA that was extracted from PBMCs. Sequencing libraries for TCR beta were prepared with iRepertoire HTBI primers and Arm-PCR of CDR3 regions. TCRdb called the multiplex PCR reads again in MiXCR, with one record for every CDR3 protein. Among about 300,000 distinct CDR3 sequences listed, about 18% were seen once. Sequenced here: peripheral blood mononuclear cells (PBMCs), sampled at new diagnosis, from a patient treated with antithyroid drugs. The receptors here all came from a female donor with Graves disease.

The chain combines TRBV2 with TRBJ2-3; 8 nucleotides agree with TRBD2. Germline CDR1 and CDR2: SNHLY and FYNNEI. CDR3 size: 13 residues. V trimming: 8 bases; J trimming: 4 bases; junction bases outside the gene matches: 5. The CDR3 region has the DNA TGTGCCAGCTCGGGGGGGCTGTCAGATACGCAGTATTTT. Translating gives CASSGGLSDTQYF.

This clonotype was seen ten or more times. V is TRBV2 and J is TRBJ2-7; D possibly uses TRBD1 or TRBD2 (5 bases each). V was cut by 6 bases and J by 6 bases, with 9 bases left in between. The CDR3 is 11 residues long. The germline V gene encodes CDR1 SNHLY and CDR2 FYNNEI. CDR3 in amino acids: CASRQEAEQYF. DNA for the CDR3: TGTGCCAGCAGACAGGAGGCCGAGCAGTACTTC.

Only a few counts were recorded for this clonotype. The V call is TRBV3-1, the J call TRBJ2-1; D unresolved. The J call may be wrong; the DNA end is better matched by TRBJ2-3. The germline CDR1 and CDR2 sequences are LGHDT and YNNKEL (reference sequence). The CDR3 is made up of 19 amino acids. CDR3 sequence: CASSQDNFILGVNPDTQYF. The DNA of the CDR3 is TGTGCCAGCAGCCAAGATAATTTCATATTAGGAGTAAATCCAGATACGCAGTATTTT.

This clonotype occurred many times. The chain has TRBV6-1 and TRBJ1-5, with D possibly being TRBD1 (5 bases). The germline CDR1 and CDR2 sequences are MNHNS and SASEGT. Trimming took off 3 bases at V and 4 bases at J, with 10 bases between the two ends. The CDR3 is made up of 14 amino acids. In DNA form, the CDR3 reads TGTGCCAGCAGTGAGGGACGGATAAATCAGCCCCAGCATTTT. This encodes CASSEGRINQPQHF.

As concerns this clonotype: This probably arose from a read error, given a far larger clone one base away. The chain has TRBV11-3 and TRBJ2-5; a possible D gene is TRBD2 (6 bases). This CDR3 is 15 amino acids long. V dropped 5 bases and J dropped 11 bases, with 24 bases sitting between them. Germline values: CDR1 SGHNT, CDR2 YENEEA. The CDR3 DNA reads as TGTGCCAGCAGCCTACGACTAGGACCCTACAATGAGCAGTACTTC. As protein: CASSLRLGPYNEQYF.

The rearrangement joins TRBV7-3 to TRBJ2-1, with TRBD1 matching over 8 bases. The CDR3 totals 15 residues. V lost 2 bases, J lost 13 bases, and 13 bases stayed unmatched. Germline lookup yields CDR1 SGHTA and CDR2 FQGTGA. The CDR3 DNA is TGTGCCAGCAGCTTAGCGGGGACAGGCGGCGAGACCCAGTTCTTC. Amino acid sequence: CASSLAGTGGETQFF.

The chain joins TRBV6-9 to TRBJ2-3; TRBD2 matches 11 bases. The germline V gene has CDR1 MNHGY and CDR2 SVAAGI. V shed 4 bases, J shed 7 bases, and the junction held 13 bases outside the gene matches. The CDR3 runs 17 residues. The CDR3 loop reads CASSSPRASGRSNTQYF. For the CDR3, the DNA is TGTGCCAGCAGTTCACCTCGAGCTAGCGGGAGGTCAAATACGCAGTATTTT.

This clonotype was counted ten times or more. J is TRBJ1-6 and V is TRBV2; 9 bases fit TRBD1. The V gene's germline CDR1 is SNHLY and CDR2 FYNNEI. The CDR3 is 14 amino acids. V lost 6 bases and J lost 10; bases outside the gene matches: 7. In nucleotides, the CDR3 is TGTGCCAGCAGGAAGACAGGGGGAGGGTCACCCCTCCACTTT. Translation: CASRKTGGGSPLHF.

The chain employs TRBV7-9 and TRBJ2-2; a possible D gene is TRBD2 (6 bases). Germline values: CDR1 SEHNR, CDR2 FQNEAQ (reference sequence). Trimming pared 5 bases from V and 6 bases from J, leaving 19 bases between. The CDR3 extends over 16 amino acids. The CDR3 sequence is CASSHGGSGPAGELFF. The CDR3 nucleotides are TGTGCCAGCAGCCATGGGGGGAGTGGTCCGGCCGGGGAGCTGTTTTTT.

This clonotype was counted only a few times. The chain has TRBV19 and TRBJ1-6; D not certain. The CDR3 has 16 residues. V lost 5 bases, J lost 5 bases, and 16 bases lay in between. Germline V gene data show CDR1 as LNHDA and CDR2 as SQIVND (reference sequence). CDR3 protein: CASSGRSRRDNSPLHF. As DNA, the CDR3 is TGTGCCAGTAGTGGTCGGAGCCGACGGGATAATTCACCCCTCCACTTT.

This clonotype appeared many times. The CDR3 coding sequence is TGTGCCAGCTCACCATTCGGGACACCCTTAGCCAAAAACATTCAGTACTTC. Its protein is CASSPFGTPLAKNIQYF. The genes are TRBV18 and TRBJ2-4; a weak D match, TRBD1 (6 bases). Trimming took 2 bases from V and 0 from J, leaving 14 bases between them. Germline V CDR1 and CDR2: KGHSH, LQKENI. The CDR3 consists of 17 residues.